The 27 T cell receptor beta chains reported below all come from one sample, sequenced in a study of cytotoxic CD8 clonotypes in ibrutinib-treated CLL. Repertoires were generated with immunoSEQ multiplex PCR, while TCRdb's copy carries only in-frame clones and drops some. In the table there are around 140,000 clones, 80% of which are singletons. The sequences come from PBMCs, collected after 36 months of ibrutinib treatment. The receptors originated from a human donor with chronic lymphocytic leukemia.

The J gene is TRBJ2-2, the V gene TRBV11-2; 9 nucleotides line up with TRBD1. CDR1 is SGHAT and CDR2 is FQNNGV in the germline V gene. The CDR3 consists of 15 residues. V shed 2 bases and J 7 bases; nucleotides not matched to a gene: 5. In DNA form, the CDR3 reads TGTGCCAGCAGCTTATTACAGGGGGCAAGCGGGGAGCTGTTTTTT. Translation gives CASSLLQGASGELFF.

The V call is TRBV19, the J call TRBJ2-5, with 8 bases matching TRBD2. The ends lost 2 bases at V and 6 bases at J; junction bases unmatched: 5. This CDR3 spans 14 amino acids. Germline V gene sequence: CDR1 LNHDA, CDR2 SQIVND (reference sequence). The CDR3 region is CASSIKTSEKTQYF. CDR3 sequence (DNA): TGTGCCAGTAGTATAAAGACTAGCGAGAAGACCCAGTACTTC.

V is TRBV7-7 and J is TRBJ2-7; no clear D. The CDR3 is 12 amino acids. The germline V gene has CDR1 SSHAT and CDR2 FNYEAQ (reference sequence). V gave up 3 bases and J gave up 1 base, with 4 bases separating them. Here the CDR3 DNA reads TGTGCCAGCAGCTTGAAGTCCTACGAGCAGTACTTC. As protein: CASSLKSYEQYF.

The CDR3 loop is CAWDPGLGNQPQHF. The DNA of the CDR3 is TGTGCCTGGGACCCGGGCCTCGGAAATCAGCCCCAGCATTTT. The chain links TRBV30 to TRBJ1-5; no clear D gene. The CDR3 loop spans 14 amino acids. The germline gives CDR1 GTSNPN, CDR2 SVGIG (reference sequence). The V gene lost 5 bases and the J gene lost 4 bases, with 15 bases spanning the gap.

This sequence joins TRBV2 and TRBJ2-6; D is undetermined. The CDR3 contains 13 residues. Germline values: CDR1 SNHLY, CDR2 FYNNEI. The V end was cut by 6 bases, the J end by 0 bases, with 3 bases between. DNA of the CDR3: TGTGCCAGCAGGGTCTCTGGGGCCAACGTCCTGACTTTC. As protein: CASRVSGANVLTF.

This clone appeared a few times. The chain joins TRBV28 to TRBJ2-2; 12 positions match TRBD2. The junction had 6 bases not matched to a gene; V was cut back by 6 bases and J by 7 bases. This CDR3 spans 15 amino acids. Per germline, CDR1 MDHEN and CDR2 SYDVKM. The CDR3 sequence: CASSGTSGWIGELFF. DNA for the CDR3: TGTGCCAGCAGCGGGACTAGCGGGTGGATCGGGGAGCTGTTTTTT. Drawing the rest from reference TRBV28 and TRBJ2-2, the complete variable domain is DVKVTQSSRYLVKRTGEKVFLECVQDMDHENMFWYRQDPGLGLRLIYFSYDVKMKEKGDIPEGYSVSREKKERFSLILESASTNQTSMYLCASSGTSGWIGELFFGEGSRLTVL.

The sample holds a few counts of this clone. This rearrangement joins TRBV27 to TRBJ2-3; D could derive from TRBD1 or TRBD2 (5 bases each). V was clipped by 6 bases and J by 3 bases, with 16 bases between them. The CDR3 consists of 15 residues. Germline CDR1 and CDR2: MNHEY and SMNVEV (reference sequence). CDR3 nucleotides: TGTGCCAGCAGCATGCGGTCTTGGGGGACAGATACGCAGTATTTT. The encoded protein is CASSMRSWGTDTQYF.

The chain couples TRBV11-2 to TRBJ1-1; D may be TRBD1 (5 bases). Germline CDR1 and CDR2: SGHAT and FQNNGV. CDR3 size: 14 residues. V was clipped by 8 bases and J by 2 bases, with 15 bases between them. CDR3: CASRRLGTNTEAFF. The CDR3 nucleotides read TGTGCCAGCCGCCGATTAGGGACTAACACTGAAGCTTTCTTT.

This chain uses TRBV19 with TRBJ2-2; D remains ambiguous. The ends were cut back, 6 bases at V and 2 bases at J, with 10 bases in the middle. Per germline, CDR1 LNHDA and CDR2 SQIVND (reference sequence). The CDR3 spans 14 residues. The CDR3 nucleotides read TGTGCCAGTAGGAACAGTGCTAACACCGGGGAGCTGTTTTTT. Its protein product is CASRNSANTGELFF.

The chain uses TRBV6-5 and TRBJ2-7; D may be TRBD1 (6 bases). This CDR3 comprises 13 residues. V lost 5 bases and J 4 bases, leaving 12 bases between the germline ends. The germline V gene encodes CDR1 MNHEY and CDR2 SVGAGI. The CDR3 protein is CASSRTGIYEQYF. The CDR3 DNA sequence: TGTGCCAGCAGTCGTACAGGGATATACGAGCAGTACTTC.

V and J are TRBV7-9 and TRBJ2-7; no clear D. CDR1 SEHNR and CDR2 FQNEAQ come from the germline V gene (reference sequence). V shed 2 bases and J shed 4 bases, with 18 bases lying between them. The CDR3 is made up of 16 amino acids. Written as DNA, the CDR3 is TGTGCCAGCAGCTTATTTGGTCAGAAATTTTCTTACGAGCAGTACTTC. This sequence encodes CASSLFGQKFSYEQYF.

This chain's CDR3 is CSVRPWWTSSSYEQYF. The CDR3 bases are TGCAGCGTTCGTCCCTGGTGGACGAGTAGCTCCTACGAGCAGTACTTC. The J gene is TRBJ2-7, the V gene TRBV29-1; D ambiguous. This CDR3 region has 16 residues. Trimming took off 5 bases at V and 0 bases at J, with 20 bases between the two ends. Germline-derived CDR1 and CDR2 are SQVTM and ANQGSEA.

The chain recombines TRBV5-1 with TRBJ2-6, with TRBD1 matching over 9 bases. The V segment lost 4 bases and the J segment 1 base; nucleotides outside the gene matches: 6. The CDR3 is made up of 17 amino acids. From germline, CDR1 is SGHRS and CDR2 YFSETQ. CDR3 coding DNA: TGCGCCAGCAGCGAGGGGACAGGGTTATCTGGGGCCAACGTCCTGACTTTC. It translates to CASSEGTGLSGANVLTF.

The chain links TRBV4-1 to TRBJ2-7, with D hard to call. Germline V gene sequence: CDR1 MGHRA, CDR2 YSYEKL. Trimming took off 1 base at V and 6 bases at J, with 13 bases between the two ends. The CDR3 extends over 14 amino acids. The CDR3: CASSQVPVLIEQYF. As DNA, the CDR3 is TGCGCCAGCAGCCAAGTTCCGGTCCTCATCGAGCAGTACTTC.

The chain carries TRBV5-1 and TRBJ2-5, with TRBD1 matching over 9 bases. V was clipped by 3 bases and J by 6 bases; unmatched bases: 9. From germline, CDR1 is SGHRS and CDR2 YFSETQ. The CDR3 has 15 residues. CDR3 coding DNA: TGCGCCAGCAGCTGGACGACAGGGGGTGAGAAGACCCAGTACTTC. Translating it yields CASSWTTGGEKTQYF.

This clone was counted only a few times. CDR3 sequence: CASTGGALSNQPQHF. CDR3 sequence (DNA): TGTGCCAGCACCGGGGGGGCCCTAAGCAATCAGCCCCAGCATTTT. This chain uses TRBV6-1 with TRBJ1-5, with D tentatively TRBD1 (6 bases). V lost 7 bases to trimming and J lost 1 base, with 14 bases between them. The length of the CDR3 is 15 residues. The V gene's germline CDR1 is MNHNS and CDR2 SASEGT.

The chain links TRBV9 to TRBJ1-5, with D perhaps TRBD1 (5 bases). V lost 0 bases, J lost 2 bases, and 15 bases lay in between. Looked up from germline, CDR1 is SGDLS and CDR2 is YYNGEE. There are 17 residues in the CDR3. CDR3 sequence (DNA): TGTGCCAGCAGCGTAGATCGGGACCCCAGGGGCAATCAGCCCCAGCATTTT. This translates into CASSVDRDPRGNQPQHF.

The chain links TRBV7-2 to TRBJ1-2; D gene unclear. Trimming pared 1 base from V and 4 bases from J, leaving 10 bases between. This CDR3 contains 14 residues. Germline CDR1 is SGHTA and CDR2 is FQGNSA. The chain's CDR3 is CASSLGWSSYGYTF. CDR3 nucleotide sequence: TGTGCCAGCAGCTTAGGGTGGAGCTCCTATGGCTACACCTTC.

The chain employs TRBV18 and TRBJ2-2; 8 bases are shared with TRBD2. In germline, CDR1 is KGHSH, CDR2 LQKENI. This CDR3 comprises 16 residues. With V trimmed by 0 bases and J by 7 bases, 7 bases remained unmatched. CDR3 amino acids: CASSPPRSGSVGELFF. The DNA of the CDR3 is TGTGCCAGCTCACCACCGAGGAGCGGGAGCGTCGGGGAGCTGTTTTTT. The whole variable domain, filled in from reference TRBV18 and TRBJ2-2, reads NAGVMQNPRHLVRRRGQEARLRCSPMKGHSHVYWYRQLPEEGLKFMVYLQKENIIDESGMPKERFSAEFPKEGPSILRIQQVVRGDSAAYFCASSPPRSGSVGELFFGEGSRLTVL.

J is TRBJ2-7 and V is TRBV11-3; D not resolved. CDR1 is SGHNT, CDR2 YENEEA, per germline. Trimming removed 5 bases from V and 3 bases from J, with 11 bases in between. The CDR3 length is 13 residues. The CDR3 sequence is CASSHRRDYEQYF. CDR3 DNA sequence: TGTGCCAGCAGCCACAGAAGGGACTACGAGCAGTACTTC.

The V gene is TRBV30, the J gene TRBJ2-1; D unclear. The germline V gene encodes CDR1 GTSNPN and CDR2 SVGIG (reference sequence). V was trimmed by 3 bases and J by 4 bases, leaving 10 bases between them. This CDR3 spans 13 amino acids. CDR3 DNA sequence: TGTGCCTGGAGGCCCACTGCGTACAATGAGCAGTTCTTC. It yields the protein CAWRPTAYNEQFF. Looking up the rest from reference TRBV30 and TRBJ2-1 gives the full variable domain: SQTIHQWPATLVQPVGSPLSLECTVEGTSNPNLYWYRQAAGRGLQLLFYSVGIGQISSEVPQNLSASRPQDRQFILSSKKLLLSDSGFYLCAWRPTAYNEQFFGPGTRLTVL.

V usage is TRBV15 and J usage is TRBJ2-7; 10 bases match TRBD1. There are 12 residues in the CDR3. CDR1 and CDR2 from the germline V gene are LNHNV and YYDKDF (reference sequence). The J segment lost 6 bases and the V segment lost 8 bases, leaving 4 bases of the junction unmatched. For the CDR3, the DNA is TGTGCCACCCGTAGGGACAGGGGCGAGCAGTACTTC. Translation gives CATRRDRGEQYF.

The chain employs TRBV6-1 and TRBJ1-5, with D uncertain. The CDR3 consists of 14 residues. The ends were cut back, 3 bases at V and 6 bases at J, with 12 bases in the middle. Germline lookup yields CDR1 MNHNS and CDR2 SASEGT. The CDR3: CASSESPSGQPQHF. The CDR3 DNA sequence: TGTGCCAGCAGTGAGTCCCCTTCCGGTCAGCCCCAGCATTTT.

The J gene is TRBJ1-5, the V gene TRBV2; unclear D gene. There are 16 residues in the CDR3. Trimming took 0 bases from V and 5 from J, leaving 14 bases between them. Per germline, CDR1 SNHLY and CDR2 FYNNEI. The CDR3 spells CASSEAQRVSDQPQHF. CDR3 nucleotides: TGTGCCAGCAGTGAAGCGCAGCGGGTTAGTGATCAGCCCCAGCATTTT. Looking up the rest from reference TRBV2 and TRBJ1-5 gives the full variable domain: EPEVTQTPSHQVTQMGQEVILRCVPISNHLYFYWYRQILGQKVEFLVSFYNNEISEKSEIFDDQFSVERPDGSNFTLKIRSTKLEDSAMYFCASSEAQRVSDQPQHFGDGTRLSIL.

The CDR3 DNA reads as TGTGCCAGCAGCGTAGGGCTAGCGGGAGGAGACAATGAGCAGTTCTTC. Amino acid sequence: CASSVGLAGGDNEQFF. The gene calls are TRBV9 and TRBJ2-1; 11 nucleotides match TRBD2. This CDR3 is 16 amino acids long. CDR1 and CDR2 from the germline V gene are SGDLS and YYNGEE. The ends lost 0 bases at V and 5 bases at J; junction bases unmatched: 4.

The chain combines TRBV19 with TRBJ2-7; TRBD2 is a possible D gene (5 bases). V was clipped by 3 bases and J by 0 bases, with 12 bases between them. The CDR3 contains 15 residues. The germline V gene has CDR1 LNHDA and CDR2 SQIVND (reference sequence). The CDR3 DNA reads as TGTGCCAGTAGTATGTACGGGGATCCCTCCTACGAGCAGTACTTC. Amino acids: CASSMYGDPSYEQYF.

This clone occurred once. CDR3 loop: CASSPGQPNSPLHF. The CDR3 bases are TGCGCCAGCAGCCCGGGACAGCCAAATTCACCCCTCCACTTT. The chain links TRBV5-1 to TRBJ1-6; TRBD1 agrees at 7 bases. The CDR3 length is 14 residues. Germline loops: CDR1 SGHRS, CDR2 YFSETQ. V lost 4 bases and J lost 7; bases outside the gene matches: 5.